Described below is a single TCR beta chain sequence and its context. This entry belongs to a study of cytomegalovirus exposure and HLA in healthy donors. Researchers ran the PCR with 60 Vbeta and 13 Jbeta primers. Method: immunoSEQ multiplex PCR; TCRdb's copy keeps in-frame clones and lacks some. The repertoire holds about 160,000 clones, 55% to 80% seen once, with 4% to 5.5% in the top ten. CDR1 and CDR2 (germline): SGHTA, FQGTGA. The CDR3 is 12 residues long. The chain links TRBV7-3 to TRBJ2-5; 7 bases fit TRBD1. The tail of the sequence fits TRBJ2-7 better, so the J call may be wrong. The TCR comes from a woman aged 18-29 years in good health and CMV-seropositive. The sample taken for sequencing was PBMCs. The CDR3 sequence is CASSSGTAEQYF. Here the CDR3 DNA reads TGTGCCAGCAGCTCCGGGACAGCCGAGCAGTACTTC.